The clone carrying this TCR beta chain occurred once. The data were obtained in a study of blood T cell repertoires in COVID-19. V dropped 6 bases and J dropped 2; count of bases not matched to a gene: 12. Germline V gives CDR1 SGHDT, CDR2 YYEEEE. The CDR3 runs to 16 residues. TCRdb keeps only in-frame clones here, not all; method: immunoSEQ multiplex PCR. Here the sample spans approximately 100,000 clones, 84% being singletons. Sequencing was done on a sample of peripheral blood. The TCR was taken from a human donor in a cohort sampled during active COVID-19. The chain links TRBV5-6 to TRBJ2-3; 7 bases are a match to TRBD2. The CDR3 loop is CASKDSASGSTDTQYF. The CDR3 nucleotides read TGTGCCAGCAAAGACTCCGCTAGCGGTTCCACAGATACGCAGTATTTT.